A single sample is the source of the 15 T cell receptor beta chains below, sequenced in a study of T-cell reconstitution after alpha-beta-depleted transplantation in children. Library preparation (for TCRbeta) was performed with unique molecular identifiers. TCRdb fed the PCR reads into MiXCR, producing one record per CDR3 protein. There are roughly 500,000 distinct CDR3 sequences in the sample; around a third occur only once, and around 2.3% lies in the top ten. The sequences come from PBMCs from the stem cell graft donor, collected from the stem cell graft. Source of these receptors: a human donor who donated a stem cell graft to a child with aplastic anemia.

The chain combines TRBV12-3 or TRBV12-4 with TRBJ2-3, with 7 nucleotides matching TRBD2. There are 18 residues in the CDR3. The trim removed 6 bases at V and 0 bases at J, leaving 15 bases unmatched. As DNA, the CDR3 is TGTGCCAGCAGCGCCGGGAGCACGTGGGAGGGGAGCACAGATACGCAGTATTTT. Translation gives CASSAGSTWEGSTDTQYF.

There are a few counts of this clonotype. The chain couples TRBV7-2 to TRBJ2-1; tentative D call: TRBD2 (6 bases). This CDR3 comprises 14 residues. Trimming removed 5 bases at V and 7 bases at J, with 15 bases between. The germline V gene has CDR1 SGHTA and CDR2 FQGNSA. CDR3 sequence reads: CASSLSGAGNEQFF. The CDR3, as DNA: TGTGCCAGCAGCCTTAGCGGAGCAGGGAATGAGCAGTTCTTC.

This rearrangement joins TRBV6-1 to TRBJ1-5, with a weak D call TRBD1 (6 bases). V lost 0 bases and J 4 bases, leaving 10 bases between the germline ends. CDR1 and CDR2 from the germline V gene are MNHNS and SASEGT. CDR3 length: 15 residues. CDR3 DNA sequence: TGTGCCAGCAGTGAAGCTAACAGGGAGAATCAGCCCCAGCATTTT. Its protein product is CASSEANRENQPQHF.

CDR3 nucleotides: TGTGCCAGCAGTTACTCGACAGATCGATATCAGCCCCAGCATTTT. It codes for CASSYSTDRYQPQHF. The chain combines TRBV6-2 or TRBV6-3 with TRBJ1-5, with D possibly being TRBD1 (5 bases). The CDR3 spans 15 residues. V lost 0 bases to trimming and J lost 5 bases, with 11 bases between them. Germline V gene data show CDR1 as MNHEY and CDR2 as SVGEGT.

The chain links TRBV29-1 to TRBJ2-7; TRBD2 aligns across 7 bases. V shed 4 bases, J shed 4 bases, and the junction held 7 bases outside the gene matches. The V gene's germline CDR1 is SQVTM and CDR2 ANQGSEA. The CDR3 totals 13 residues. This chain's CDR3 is CSVVPGGEYEQYF. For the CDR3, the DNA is TGCAGCGTTGTACCGGGAGGCGAATACGAGCAGTACTTC.

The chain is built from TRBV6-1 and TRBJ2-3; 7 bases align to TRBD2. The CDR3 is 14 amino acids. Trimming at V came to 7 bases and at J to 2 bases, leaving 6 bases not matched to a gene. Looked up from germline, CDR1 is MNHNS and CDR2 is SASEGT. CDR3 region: CASTRAGYTDTQYF. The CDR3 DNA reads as TGTGCCAGCACCCGAGCGGGATACACAGATACGCAGTATTTT.

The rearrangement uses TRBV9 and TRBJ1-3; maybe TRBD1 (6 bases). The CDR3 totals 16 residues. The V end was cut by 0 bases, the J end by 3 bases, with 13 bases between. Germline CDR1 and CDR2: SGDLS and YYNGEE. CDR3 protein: CASSVGVGAGGNTIYF. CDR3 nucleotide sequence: TGTGCCAGCAGCGTAGGAGTGGGGGCCGGTGGAAACACCATATATTTT.

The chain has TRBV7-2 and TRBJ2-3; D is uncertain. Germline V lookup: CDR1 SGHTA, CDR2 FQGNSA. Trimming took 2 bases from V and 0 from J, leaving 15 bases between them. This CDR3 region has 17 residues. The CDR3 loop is CASSLRDLGDSTDTQYF. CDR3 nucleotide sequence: TGTGCCAGCAGCTTACGTGATTTAGGAGACAGCACAGATACGCAGTATTTT.

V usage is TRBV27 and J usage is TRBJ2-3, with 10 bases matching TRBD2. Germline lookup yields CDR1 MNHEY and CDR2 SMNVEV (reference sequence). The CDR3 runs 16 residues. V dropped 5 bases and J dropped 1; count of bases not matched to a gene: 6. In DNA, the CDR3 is TGTGCCAGCAGTCCGATCGGGACTAGCGGCACAGATACGCAGTATTTT. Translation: CASSPIGTSGTDTQYF.

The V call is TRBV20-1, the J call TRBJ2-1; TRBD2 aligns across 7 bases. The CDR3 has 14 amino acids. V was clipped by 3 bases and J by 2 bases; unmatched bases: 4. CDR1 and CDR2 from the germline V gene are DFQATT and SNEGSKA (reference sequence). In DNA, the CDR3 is TGCAGTGCTAGTGAGGCGGGAGCCTACAATGAGCAGTTCTTC. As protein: CSASEAGAYNEQFF.

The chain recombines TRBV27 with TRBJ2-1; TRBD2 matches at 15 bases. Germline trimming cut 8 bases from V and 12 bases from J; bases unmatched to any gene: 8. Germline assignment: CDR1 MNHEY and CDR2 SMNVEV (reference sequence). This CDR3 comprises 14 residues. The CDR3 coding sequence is TGTGCCAGCGGACGGACTAGCGGGAGGGTAGGGCAGTTCTTC. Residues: CASGRTSGRVGQFF.

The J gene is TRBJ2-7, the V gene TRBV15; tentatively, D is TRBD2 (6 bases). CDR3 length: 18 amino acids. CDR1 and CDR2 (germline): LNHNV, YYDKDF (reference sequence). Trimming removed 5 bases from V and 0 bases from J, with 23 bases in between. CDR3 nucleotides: TGTGCCACCAGCCTCGGCGGAGCGGGTAGCCCAAACTCCTACGAGCAGTACTTC. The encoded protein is CATSLGGAGSPNSYEQYF.

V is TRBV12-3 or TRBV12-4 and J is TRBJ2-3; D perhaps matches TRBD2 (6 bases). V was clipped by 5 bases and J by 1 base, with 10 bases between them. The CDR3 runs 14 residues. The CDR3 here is CASSTGTRTDTQYF. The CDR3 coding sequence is TGTGCCAGCAGTACCGGGACTCGCACAGATACGCAGTATTTT.

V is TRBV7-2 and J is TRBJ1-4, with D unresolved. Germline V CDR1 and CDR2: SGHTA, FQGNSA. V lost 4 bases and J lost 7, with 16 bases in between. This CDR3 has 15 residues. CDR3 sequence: CASSSRGQIGEKLFF. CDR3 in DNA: TGTGCCAGCAGCTCTCGAGGGCAGATAGGTGAAAAACTGTTTTTT.

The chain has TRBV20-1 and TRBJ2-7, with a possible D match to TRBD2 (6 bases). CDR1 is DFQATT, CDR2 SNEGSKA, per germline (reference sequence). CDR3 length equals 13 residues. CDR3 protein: CSAEGRGPYEQYF. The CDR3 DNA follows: TGCAGCGCTGAAGGGCGGGGACCCTACGAGCAGTACTTC.